A single sample is the source of the 3 T cell receptor beta chains below, sequenced in a study of long-term antiretroviral therapy in people with HIV. Researchers report immunoSEQ v3.0 was run at survey level. The method was immunoSEQ multiplex PCR; TCRdb's version includes in-frame clones alone and lacks a portion of them. The repertoire holds about 34,000 clones, 94% seen once, with over 3.5% in the top ten. The sample in question was unsorted PBMCs, obtained approximately 5.1 years after starting antiretroviral therapy. These receptors all stem from a woman aged 45 to 65 with HIV.

V gene TRBV5-1 combines with J gene TRBJ1-5, with 7 positions matching TRBD1. From germline, CDR1 is SGHRS and CDR2 YFSETQ. The CDR3 consists of 14 residues. V lost 4 bases and J lost 3; bases outside the gene matches: 4. In DNA form, the CDR3 reads TGCGCCAGCAGCCCGACAGGGCCCAATCAGCCCCAGCATTTT. Protein: CASSPTGPNQPQHF.

The chain couples TRBV12-5 to TRBJ1-4, with D possibly matching TRBD1 (5 bases). Germline loops: CDR1 LGHNT, CDR2 FRNRAP. This CDR3 region has 12 residues. The V end lost 3 bases, the J end lost 7 bases, and 6 bases lay between the germline ends. The CDR3 loop is CASGFGGEKLFF. CDR3 nucleotides: TGTGCTAGTGGTTTTGGGGGTGAAAAACTGTTTTTT.

The J gene is TRBJ1-5, the V gene TRBV6-5; D remains unclear. The ends were cut back, 2 bases at V and 1 base at J, with 9 bases in the middle. This CDR3 is built from 15 residues. Per germline, CDR1 MNHEY and CDR2 SVGAGI. Here the CDR3 reads CASSYGPGSNQPQHF. The CDR3 nucleotides read TGTGCCAGCAGTTACGGCCCGGGGAGCAATCAGCCCCAGCATTTT.